The clone carrying this T cell receptor (beta chain) turned up a few times. Its antigen is unidentified. These data originate in a study of vaccination and CD4 T cells after COVID-19. Study at large: From HCoV-229E, HCoV-OC43, HCoV-NL63 and SARS-CoV-2, overlapping spike peptides were used to stimulate the cells.

The sample's treatment: 10-day PBMC culture with coronavirus spike peptide pools or control peptides (ViraFEST assay). Positive PCR tests were logged from March through December 2020, ahead of US Alpha, Beta and Delta variants. Sequencing of the DNA from cultured CD4+ T cells was carried out with the Oncomine TCR Beta short-read assay. Genomic DNA was extracted from cultured CD4+ T cells. TCRdb passed the PCR reads through MiXCR, listing each CDR3 protein once. The data hold about 19,000 distinct CDR3 sequences, with around 48% observed a single time. CDR1 is SGHAT and CDR2 is FQNNGV in the germline V gene. The CDR3 contains 13 residues. With 5 bases removed from V and 9 bases from J, the gap between germline ends came to 16 bases.

The chain uses TRBV11-2 and TRBJ2-5; D is unclear. The starting material was CD4+ T cells from blood, cultured in vitro, obtained after SARS-CoV-2 vaccination. The sequence came from a human donor who had recovered from COVID-19. CDR3 residues: CASSPVGLSAQYF. DNA of the CDR3: TGTGCCAGCAGCCCGGTTGGCCTATCGGCCCAGTACTTC.